Following are 24 T cell receptor beta chains from one sample sequenced in a study of blood T cell repertoires in COVID-19. Repertoires were generated with immunoSEQ multiplex PCR, while TCRdb's copy carries only in-frame clones and drops some. Of some 28,000 clones listed, 70% to 90% were seen once; the top ten hold around 10%. Sequencing was done on a sample of peripheral blood. These TCRs come from a human donor in a cohort sampled during active COVID-19.

The chain employs TRBV6-9 and TRBJ2-7; TRBD1 agrees at 10 bases. CDR3 length: 18 residues. Germline V gives CDR1 MNHGY, CDR2 SVAAGI. V trimming: 6 bases; J trimming: 1 base; junction bases outside the gene matches: 15. DNA of the CDR3: TGTGCCAGCAGAATTGGGGACAGGGGACAAGCAGAGTCCTACGAGCAGTACTTC. It specifies CASRIGDRGQAESYEQYF.

This sequence joins TRBV20-1 and TRBJ1-1, with D unresolved. The CDR3 consists of 10 residues. The germline V gene encodes CDR1 DFQATT and CDR2 SNEGSKA (reference sequence). V shed 3 bases and J shed 11 bases, with 10 bases lying between them. This CDR3 is CSASSEQAFF. The CDR3 DNA follows: TGCAGTGCTAGTTCTGAACAGGCTTTCTTT.

This clone has just a few counts. The CDR3 sequence is CASSLGTGSTDTQYF. DNA of the CDR3: TGTGCCAGCAGCTTAGGGACAGGGAGCACAGATACGCAGTATTTT. The genes are TRBV7-9 and TRBJ2-3, with 8 bases lining up with TRBD1. J gave up 0 bases and V 1 base, and 0 bases lay outside the gene matches. Germline V gives CDR1 SEHNR, CDR2 FQNEAQ (reference sequence). The CDR3 has 15 residues.

Only one count was recorded for this clone. The V gene is TRBV6-2 or TRBV6-3, the J gene TRBJ2-1; the match to TRBD2 covers 8 bases. Unmatched junction bases numbered 5, after V lost 6 bases and J lost 10 bases. Germline V gene sequence: CDR1 MNHEY, CDR2 SVGEGT. The CDR3 extends over 12 amino acids. CDR3 DNA: TGTGCCAGCAGCCCAAGCGGGAGCGAGCAGTTCTTC. Encoded protein: CASSPSGSEQFF.

V is TRBV29-1 and J is TRBJ1-1; 8 bases align to TRBD1. The CDR3 consists of 15 residues. Per the germline V gene, CDR1 is SQVTM and CDR2 is ANQGSEA. The V gene end was trimmed by 4 bases and the J gene end by 3 bases; junction bases not matched to a gene: 10. The CDR3 DNA reads as TGCAGCGTTGGGAGGACAGGGAGTGTGGACACTGAAGCTTTCTTT. Protein sequence: CSVGRTGSVDTEAFF.

The chain has TRBV2 and TRBJ2-7, with D perhaps TRBD1 (6 bases). Trimming took 5 bases from V and 3 from J, leaving 11 bases between them. This CDR3 is built from 13 residues. The V gene's germline CDR1 is SNHLY and CDR2 FYNNEI. The CDR3: CASSPQGNYEQYF. The CDR3 coding sequence is TGTGCCAGCAGTCCCCAGGGGAACTACGAGCAGTACTTC.

This chain connects TRBV6-5 to TRBJ1-1; TRBD1 aligns across 8 bases. Unmatched junction bases numbered 1, after V lost 1 base and J lost 3 bases. The CDR3 has 14 residues. Germline CDR1 is MNHEY and CDR2 is SVGAGI. This CDR3 reads CASSYLQGDTEAFF. CDR3 sequence (DNA): TGTGCCAGCAGTTACTTACAGGGGGACACTGAAGCTTTCTTT.

This sequence joins TRBV29-1 and TRBJ1-1; D is ambiguous. CDR1 and CDR2 from the germline V gene are SQVTM and ANQGSEA. Trimming left V 6 bases short and J 1 base short, with 15 bases between. CDR3 size: 14 residues. This CDR3 is CSVRSDLPNTEAFF. The CDR3 DNA reads TGCAGCGTCCGATCGGACTTACCGAACACTGAAGCTTTCTTT.

The chain uses TRBV5-6 and TRBJ2-7, with 7 nucleotides matching TRBD2. CDR3 size: 15 residues. After removal of 6 bases from V and 5 bases from J, the junction contained 14 bases not matched to a gene. Germline V CDR1 and CDR2: SGHDT, YYEEEE. The CDR3: CASTLFEGGSHEQYF. In nucleotides, the CDR3 is TGTGCCAGCACCCTATTTGAGGGCGGGAGCCACGAGCAGTACTTC.

This chain joins TRBV5-6 and TRBJ1-3, with D possibly matching TRBD1 (6 bases). The germline CDR1 and CDR2 sequences are SGHDT and YYEEEE. Trimming took off 0 bases at V and 0 bases at J, with 13 bases between the two ends. The CDR3 consists of 17 residues. The chain's CDR3 is CASSLAGDTYSGNTIYF. CDR3 nucleotide sequence: TGTGCCAGCAGCTTGGCCGGGGACACCTACTCTGGAAACACCATATATTTT. Supplemented by reference TRBV5-6 and TRBJ1-3, the full variable domain reads DAGVTQSPTHLIKTRGQQVTLRCSPKSGHDTVSWYQQALGQGPQFIFQYYEEEERQRGNFPDRFSGHQFPNYSSELNVNALLLGDSALYLCASSLAGDTYSGNTIYFGEGSWLTVV.

This chain connects TRBV6-1 to TRBJ1-4; D is unresolved. This CDR3 is built from 12 residues. Trimming shortened V by 3 bases and J by 7 bases, and 6 bases separated the two germline ends. Germline V CDR1 and CDR2: MNHNS, SASEGT. The CDR3 DNA sequence: TGTGCCAGCAGTGAGCACTCTGAAAAACTGTTTTTT. It translates to CASSEHSEKLFF.

The V call is TRBV25-1, the J call TRBJ1-4, with a possible D match to TRBD1 (5 bases). V was clipped by 1 base and J by 0 bases, with 12 bases between them. The CDR3 covers 17 residues. Germline loops: CDR1 MGHDK, CDR2 SYGVNS. In DNA form, the CDR3 reads TGTGCCAGCAGTGAATCGGTCGGGGGGTCAACTAATGAAAAACTGTTTTTT. As protein: CASSESVGGSTNEKLFF.

V gene TRBV14 combines with J gene TRBJ2-2, with 13 positions matching TRBD2. Germline CDR1 SGHDN, CDR2 FVKESK. V lost 4 bases, J lost 5 bases, and 4 bases stayed unmatched. The CDR3 has 16 amino acids. CDR3 amino acids: CASSRGLAGVTGELFF. CDR3 DNA sequence: TGTGCCAGCAGCCGTGGACTAGCGGGAGTTACCGGGGAGCTGTTTTTT.

This chain uses TRBV15 with TRBJ2-6; no firm D call. Germline loops: CDR1 LNHNV, CDR2 YYDKDF (reference sequence). The V end was cut by 0 bases, the J end by 2 bases, with 5 bases between. The CDR3 has 15 residues. This CDR3 reads CATSREGTGANVLTF. The CDR3 DNA reads as TGTGCCACCAGCAGAGAGGGCACTGGGGCCAACGTCCTGACTTTC.

This rearrangement joins TRBV2 to TRBJ2-5; the match to TRBD2 covers 12 bases. CDR1 and CDR2 (germline): SNHLY, FYNNEI. Trimming took 6 bases from V and 4 from J; bases not matched to a gene: 6. CDR3 length equals 15 residues. CDR3 region: CASRQGTSGSETQYF. CDR3 bases: TGTGCCAGCAGGCAGGGGACTAGCGGGTCAGAGACCCAGTACTTC.

This clone was seen a handful of times. The chain couples TRBV19 to TRBJ2-1; TRBD2 agrees at 9 bases. CDR3 length: 18 residues. Germline V CDR1 and CDR2: LNHDA, SQIVND (reference sequence). V lost 3 bases, J lost 5 bases, and 14 bases stayed unmatched. For the CDR3, the DNA is TGTGCCAGTAGTATCGGGGTAGGATTAGCGGGGGAAGACAATGAGCAGTTCTTC. Its translation is CASSIGVGLAGEDNEQFF.

DNA of the CDR3: TGTGCCAGCAGTTCTAGGAACACTGAAGCTTTCTTT. Its protein product is CASSSRNTEAFF. The chain uses TRBV6-5 and TRBJ1-1; no clear D gene. The CDR3 is 12 residues long. V dropped 4 bases and J dropped 1 base, with 4 bases sitting between them. Germline V gene data show CDR1 as MNHEY and CDR2 as SVGAGI.

This clone was counted only a few times. V usage is TRBV6-6 and J usage is TRBJ2-5; 8 positions match TRBD1. V shed 5 bases, J shed 4 bases, and the junction held 6 bases outside the gene matches. Germline V lookup: CDR1 MNHNY, CDR2 SVGAGI (reference sequence). There are 14 residues in the CDR3. CDR3 coding DNA: TGTGCCAGCAGTACCGGACAGGGAGGAGAGACCCAGTACTTC. It codes for CASSTGQGGETQYF.

This clone showed up just once. The chain couples TRBV5-6 to TRBJ1-4; no reliable D call. V gave up 4 bases and J gave up 0 bases, with 13 bases separating them. The V gene's germline CDR1 is SGHDT and CDR2 YYEEEE. The CDR3 has 16 residues. The CDR3, as DNA: TGTGCCAGCAGCCGAGGTCGGGGAGCAACTAATGAAAAACTGTTTTTT. The encoded protein is CASSRGRGATNEKLFF.

This chain uses TRBV6-5 with TRBJ1-4, with unresolved D. Trimming removed 5 bases from V and 2 bases from J, with 9 bases in between. This CDR3 has 14 amino acids. CDR1 MNHEY and CDR2 SVGAGI come from the germline V gene. In nucleotides, the CDR3 is TGTGCCAGCAGTATCCTTGTCACTAATGAAAAACTGTTTTTT. Its translation: CASSILVTNEKLFF.

V usage is TRBV12-2 and J usage is TRBJ2-1; the DNA was not compared with TRBD2, the D call given in the table. TRBV12-2 is an annotated pseudogene. This CDR3 spans 19 amino acids. This CDR3 is CASRLVLRTSGTSYNEQFF. The CDR3 DNA follows: TGTGCAAGTCGCTTAGTTTTAAGGACTAGCGGGACGTCCTACAATGAGCAGTTCTTC.

The chain carries TRBV18 and TRBJ2-2; D unresolved. Per the germline V gene, CDR1 is KGHSH and CDR2 is LQKENI. V gave up 2 bases and J gave up 3 bases, with 16 bases separating them. The CDR3 spans 17 residues. CDR3 in DNA: TGTGCCAGCTCACCATTCTTGCCCTCCCGGGACACCGGGGAGCTGTTTTTT. Protein sequence: CASSPFLPSRDTGELFF.

The V call is TRBV29-1, the J call TRBJ1-1; D possibly corresponds to TRBD1 (6 bases). Trimming took 6 bases from V and 1 from J, leaving 12 bases between them. In germline, CDR1 is SQVTM, CDR2 ANQGSEA. The CDR3 totals 13 residues. The CDR3 nucleotides read TGCAGCGTAGCTAAAGGGGGGAACACTGAAGCTTTCTTT. This translates into CSVAKGGNTEAFF. The full variable domain, rest sourced from reference TRBV29-1 and TRBJ1-1, is SAVISQKPSRDICQRGTSLTIQCQVDSQVTMMFWYRQQPGQSLTLIATANQGSEATYESGFVIDKFPISRPNLTFSTLTVSNMSPEDSSIYLCSVAKGGNTEAFFGQGTRLTVV.

The J gene is TRBJ1-5, the V gene TRBV28; D remains ambiguous. The CDR3 sequence is 13 residues long. Trimming took 8 bases from V and 0 from J, leaving 8 bases between them. The germline V gene has CDR1 MDHEN and CDR2 SYDVKM. In nucleotides, the CDR3 is TGTGCCAGCGTACAGAGTAGCAATCAGCCCCAGCATTTT. Translated: CASVQSSNQPQHF.